A single sample gave rise to the 26 T cell receptor beta chains below, sequenced in a study of blood T cell repertoires in COVID-19 (dated by TCRdb to between 2020 and 2021). Library prep was done by the immunoSEQ multiplex PCR assay. What TCRdb holds here is the immuneACCESS table cut down to in-frame rearrangements. Part of the clones is not present; checked against another copy, under half of the missing clones reflect an unresolved V gene, and the others are unexplained. The sample table contains roughly 160,000 clones; only one count was recorded for about 91% of them. The ten biggest clones cover roughly 4% of the sample. Sequences were obtained from peripheral blood. Receptors originate from a woman in her fifties or sixties who had recovered from COVID-19.

The chain uses TRBV15 and TRBJ2-7; possibly TRBD2 for D (6 bases). Trimming cost V 0 bases and J 2 bases, with 14 bases left between them. The germline gives CDR1 LNHNV, CDR2 YYDKDF (reference sequence). The length of the CDR3 is 16 residues. The CDR3 DNA is TGTGCCACCAGCAGAGATCTTGGGACTTCGGCCTACGAGCAGTACTTC. It translates to CATSRDLGTSAYEQYF.

The rearrangement joins TRBV19 to TRBJ2-5; 10 nucleotides agree with TRBD1. CDR1 and CDR2 (germline): LNHDA, SQIVND (reference sequence). The V segment lost 5 bases and the J segment 5 bases; nucleotides outside the gene matches: 17. The length of the CDR3 is 18 residues. The DNA of the CDR3 is TGTGCCAGTAGTTCTTGGGACAGGGGCTCGGTGACCGACGAGACCCAGTACTTC. Its translation is CASSSWDRGSVTDETQYF.

This chain joins TRBV20-1 and TRBJ2-3; D call uncertain. The germline V gene encodes CDR1 DFQATT and CDR2 SNEGSKA (reference sequence). This CDR3 comprises 11 residues. Trimming shortened V by 5 bases and J by 3 bases, and 6 bases separated the two germline ends. The CDR3 region has the DNA TGCAGTGCTCCTAGGACAGATACGCAGTATTTT. It yields the protein CSAPRTDTQYF.

This chain joins TRBV13 and TRBJ2-3; 12 nucleotides match TRBD2. This CDR3 spans 16 amino acids. The V and J ends lost 5 bases and 7 bases, in that order; junction bases with no gene match: 10. In germline, CDR1 is PRHDT, CDR2 FYEKMQ (reference sequence). CDR3 sequence (DNA): TGTGCCAGCAGCCGCGGGCTAGCGGGGGGGCCAAATACGCAGTATTTT. Translated: CASSRGLAGGPNTQYF.

This chain uses TRBV10-3 with TRBJ1-2, with D maybe TRBD1 (6 bases). Germline values: CDR1 ENHRY, CDR2 SYGVKD. V gave up 2 bases and J gave up 4 bases, with 14 bases separating them. The CDR3 consists of 15 residues. The CDR3 DNA reads TGTGCCATCAGTGAGCCTACAGGGAAGGGCTATGGCTACACCTTC. Its translation is CAISEPTGKGYGYTF.

This clone was observed once. J is TRBJ1-5 and V is TRBV4-1; D gene uncertain. V was cut by 0 bases and J by 5 bases, with 14 bases left in between. CDR3 length: 16 amino acids. Germline CDR1 MGHRA, CDR2 YSYEKL. CDR3 DNA sequence: TGCGCCAGCAGCCAAGATGGCAACCCCGGGGATCAGCCCCAGCATTTT. Translating gives CASSQDGNPGDQPQHF.

The rearrangement joins TRBV29-1 to TRBJ1-5; 9 positions match TRBD1. V lost 6 bases to trimming and J lost 0 bases; unmatched junction nucleotides: 3. Germline assignment: CDR1 SQVTM and CDR2 ANQGSEA. This CDR3 has 14 residues. The CDR3 reads CSVGTGSSNQPQHF. The CDR3 coding sequence is TGCAGCGTCGGGACAGGGAGTAGCAATCAGCCCCAGCATTTT.

V is TRBV2 and J is TRBJ2-2, with a weak D call TRBD2 (5 bases). Germline CDR1 is SNHLY and CDR2 is FYNNEI. V was shortened by 8 bases and J by 5 bases, with 15 bases between the two germline ends. This CDR3 region has 14 residues. CDR3 in DNA: TGTGCCAGCGGAGGTCCGGGCGGAACCGGGGAGCTGTTTTTT. Protein: CASGGPGGTGELFF.

V and J are TRBV10-2 and TRBJ2-7; 7 positions match TRBD1. Germline-derived CDR1 and CDR2 are WSHSY and SAAADI. The CDR3 length is 16 residues. Trimming took 5 bases from V and 0 from J; bases not matched to a gene: 10. CDR3 sequence: CASSTSWDSYSYEQYF. In nucleotides, the CDR3 is TGCGCCAGCAGTACGTCTTGGGACAGCTACTCCTACGAGCAGTACTTC.

V gene TRBV28 combines with J gene TRBJ1-3; 9 bases align to TRBD1. V shed 6 bases, J shed 4 bases, and the junction held 4 bases outside the gene matches. CDR1 is MDHEN, CDR2 SYDVKM, per germline. The CDR3 contains 14 residues. The CDR3 coding sequence is TGTGCCAGCAGCACCGGGACAGGGGGAAACACCATATATTTT. Translation: CASSTGTGGNTIYF.

The chain joins TRBV5-1 to TRBJ2-5; tentative D call: TRBD2 (5 bases). The germline gives CDR1 SGHRS, CDR2 YFSETQ. The CDR3 runs 15 residues. The V end was cut by 4 bases, the J end by 2 bases, with 15 bases between. Here the CDR3 reads CASSHGTGGQETQYF. The CDR3 region has the DNA TGCGCCAGCAGCCACGGAACCGGCGGGCAAGAGACCCAGTACTTC.

The genes are TRBV28 and TRBJ1-5, with D perhaps matching TRBD1 (6 bases). This CDR3 region has 15 residues. V was shortened by 2 bases and J by 2 bases, with 10 bases between the two germline ends. Germline-derived CDR1 and CDR2 are MDHEN and SYDVKM. The CDR3 nucleotides read TGTGCCAGCAGTTTAGCAGGGGTAGGCAATCAGCCCCAGCATTTT. Residues: CASSLAGVGNQPQHF.

The chain couples TRBV5-1 to TRBJ2-1; 8 bases agree with TRBD2. Germline V gene lookup returns CDR1 SGHRS and CDR2 YFSETQ. The CDR3 extends over 14 amino acids. V lost 4 bases, J lost 5 bases, and 5 bases stayed unmatched. The CDR3: CASSPGLENNEQFF. Here the CDR3 DNA reads TGCGCCAGCAGCCCGGGACTAGAAAACAATGAGCAGTTCTTC.

This clone was observed a single time. The chain carries TRBV28 and TRBJ1-5, with D uncertain. This CDR3 has 13 residues. V shed 11 bases and J shed 4 bases, with 15 bases lying between them. Germline V CDR1 and CDR2: MDHEN, SYDVKM. The CDR3 DNA reads as TGTGCCTCAAACCCCACGGGAAATCAGCCCCAGCATTTT. Protein: CASNPTGNQPQHF.

The chain employs TRBV5-8 and TRBJ1-5; D gene ambiguous. The CDR3 covers 15 residues. V shed 0 bases and J shed 4 bases, with 11 bases lying between them. Per the germline V gene, CDR1 is SGHTS and CDR2 is YDEGEE. DNA for the CDR3: TGTGCCAGCAGCTTGGAGAGGGTCTCTAATCAGCCCCAGCATTTT. It specifies CASSLERVSNQPQHF.

This chain links TRBV6-5 with TRBJ1-4; 8 bases map to TRBD1. J was trimmed by 7 bases and V by 9 bases; bases with no gene match: 7. Germline CDR1 MNHEY, CDR2 SVGAGI. The CDR3 has 13 residues. CDR3 nucleotide sequence: TGTGCCAGACGACAGGGGTGGGGTGAAAAACTGTTTTTT. Translated: CARRQGWGEKLFF.

The chain uses TRBV7-9 and TRBJ2-7; 10 positions agree with TRBD1. Germline assignment: CDR1 SEHNR and CDR2 FQNEAQ (reference sequence). The CDR3 is 17 amino acids. With 1 base clipped from V and 4 bases from J, the junction kept 10 bases outside the gene matches. CDR3 DNA sequence: TGTGCCAGCAGCTTAGAAAATCCGGGACAGGGGCTATACGAGCAGTACTTC. It specifies CASSLENPGQGLYEQYF.

V usage is TRBV19 and J usage is TRBJ2-2; TRBD1 is a possible D gene (5 bases). V was pared by 7 bases and J by 3 bases, with 18 bases between. CDR1 is LNHDA, CDR2 SQIVND, per germline (reference sequence). This CDR3 comprises 16 residues. CDR3 protein: CASTLGAGLDTGELFF. For the CDR3, the DNA is TGTGCCAGTACCCTAGGGGCAGGGCTGGACACCGGGGAGCTGTTTTTT. Looking up the rest from reference TRBV19 and TRBJ2-2 gives the full variable domain: DGGITQSPKYLFRKEGQNVTLSCEQNLNHDAMYWYRQDPGQGLRLIYYSQIVNDFQKGDIAEGYSVSREKKESFPLTVTSAQKNPTAFYLCASTLGAGLDTGELFFGEGSRLTVL.

The V and J genes are TRBV11-2 and TRBJ2-7; D is possibly TRBD2 (7 bases). The CDR3 consists of 18 residues. Germline V lookup: CDR1 SGHAT, CDR2 FQNNGV. The V end lost 5 bases, the J end lost 4 bases, and 27 bases lay between the germline ends. The CDR3 nucleotides read TGTGCCAGCAGCCCCGTGGGGAGGCCCGGGGGGCGGGGGTACGAGCAGTACTTC. The encoded protein is CASSPVGRPGGRGYEQYF.

The chain uses TRBV19 and TRBJ1-4; a weak D match, TRBD1 (6 bases). Germline V lookup: CDR1 LNHDA, CDR2 SQIVND (reference sequence). The germline V and J ends were trimmed by 0 bases and 3 bases, with 11 bases remaining between them. This CDR3 is 16 amino acids long. The CDR3 bases are TGTGCCAGTAGTATAGACCAGGGGCCGGCTAATGAAAAACTGTTTTTT. Translated, it gives CASSIDQGPANEKLFF. Looking up the rest from reference TRBV19 and TRBJ1-4 gives the full variable domain: DGGITQSPKYLFRKEGQNVTLSCEQNLNHDAMYWYRQDPGQGLRLIYYSQIVNDFQKGDIAEGYSVSREKKESFPLTVTSAQKNPTAFYLCASSIDQGPANEKLFFGSGTQLSVL.

This clone was found a few times. V usage is TRBV7-2 and J usage is TRBJ1-6; a possible D gene is TRBD1 (5 bases). This CDR3 is 14 amino acids long. Per germline, CDR1 SGHTA and CDR2 FQGNSA. The germline V and J ends were trimmed by 5 bases and 6 bases, with 11 bases remaining between them. This chain's CDR3 is CASSRQTVNSPLHF. DNA for the CDR3: TGTGCCAGCAGCCGCCAGACAGTTAATTCACCCCTCCACTTT.

V and J are TRBV5-6 and TRBJ1-1, with D tentatively TRBD1 (6 bases). V gave up 2 bases and J gave up 4 bases, with 12 bases separating them. Germline V gene lookup returns CDR1 SGHDT and CDR2 YYEEEE. This CDR3 is 14 amino acids long. Written as DNA, the CDR3 is TGTGCCAGCAGCTTCACAGGGTCGGCCACTGAAGCTTTCTTT. It yields the protein CASSFTGSATEAFF.

The chain combines TRBV3-1 (or the pseudogene TRBV3-2) with TRBJ2-7, with D tentatively TRBD2 (5 bases). V lost 2 bases and J lost 2, with 13 bases in between. Germline CDR1 reads LGHDT; CDR2 reads YNNKEL (reference sequence). This CDR3 has 15 amino acids. Here the CDR3 DNA reads TGTGCCAGCAGCCAATCCCTACTAGACACCTACGAGCAGTACTTC. Protein sequence: CASSQSLLDTYEQYF.

The chain has TRBV4-3 and TRBJ2-7, with 11 bases matching TRBD2. V gave up 4 bases and J gave up 0 bases; unmatched junction bases: 11. Germline CDR1 reads LGHNA; CDR2 reads YSLEER. This CDR3 is 18 amino acids long. The CDR3 is CASSLRASGGLTSYEQYF. DNA for the CDR3: TGCGCCAGCAGCCTAAGGGCTAGCGGGGGGCTTACCTCCTACGAGCAGTACTTC.

V is TRBV28 and J is TRBJ1-3; unclear D gene. V gave up 10 bases and J gave up 4 bases, with 11 bases separating them. This CDR3 has 12 amino acids. CDR1 is MDHEN and CDR2 is SYDVKM in the germline V gene. The CDR3, as DNA: TGTGCCACCACGGCGGGAGGAAACACCATATATTTT. Translated, it gives CATTAGGNTIYF.

CDR3 protein: CASTLESSRNYGYTF. CDR3 sequence (DNA): TGTGCCAGCACCCTGGAGTCCTCCAGAAACTATGGCTACACCTTC. The chain links TRBV28 to TRBJ1-2; D gene ambiguous. This CDR3 has 15 residues. Trimming removed 7 bases at V and 2 bases at J, with 17 bases between. Germline V gene sequence: CDR1 MDHEN, CDR2 SYDVKM.